The rows below give T cell receptor beta chains drawn from one sample of a study of T cells after yellow fever vaccination. Using its own MiXCR run on the 5' RACE reads, TCRdb lists one record per CDR3 protein. The sample holds under 550,000 distinct CDR3 sequences, about a fifth seen once. The specimen was PBMCs, collected less than 25 days after the first yellow fever vaccination. Receptors were obtained from a young man who received the YFV17D yellow fever vaccine. The CDR3 runs from the conserved cysteine through the conserved F or W. A D gene is named only where the DNA matches it firmly. Clone size is given for some rows only: seen once, a few or many times, or a class if the clone is expanded.

j_call | clone_size | d_call | v_call | cdr3_aa | cdr3_nt
TRBJ2-7 | - | TRBD2 | TRBV7-7 | CASSRLAGGNYEQYF | TGTGCCAGCAGCCGATTAGCGGGGGGAAACTACGAGCAGTACTTC
TRBJ1-6 | - | - | TRBV6-2/TRBV6-3 | CASSRDGVSPLHF | TGTGCCAGCAGCCGCGATGGGGTCTCACCCCTCCACTTT
TRBJ2-1 | few | TRBD2 | TRBV27 | CASSLRTSGGPGGREQFF | TGTGCCAGCAGTTTACGGACTAGCGGGGGCCCCGGTGGGAGGGAGCAGTTCTTC
TRBJ2-1 | - | TRBD1 | TRBV11-2 | CASSLNWDSNEQFF | TGTGCCAGCAGCTTAAATTGGGACAGTAATGAGCAGTTCTTC
TRBJ1-2 | few | - | TRBV9 | CASSPGGGPGGYTF | TGTGCCAGCAGCCCCGGGGGGGGCCCAGGGGGCTACACCTTC
TRBJ2-1 | - | - | TRBV7-2 | CASSLGDGNEQFF | TGTGCCAGCAGCTTAGGAGACGGCAATGAGCAGTTCTTC
TRBJ2-7 | few | TRBD2 | TRBV12-3/TRBV12-4 | CASILSGGAFYEQYF | TGTGCCAGCATCCTTAGCGGGGGTGCATTCTACGAGCAGTACTTC
TRBJ2-1 | - | - | TRBV11-2 | CASSGGSDEQFF | TGTGCCAGCAGCGGGGGGTCCGATGAGCAGTTCTTC
TRBJ1-1 | - | TRBD1 | TRBV7-8 | CASSLAWGQGYSGEAFF | TGTGCCAGCAGCTTAGCGTGGGGACAGGGGTACTCGGGTGAAGCTTTCTTT
TRBJ1-2 | few | - | TRBV27 | CASSGDNNYGYTF | TGTGCCAGCAGCGGCGACAATAACTATGGCTACACCTTC
TRBJ2-3 | - | TRBD2 | TRBV3-1 | CASSQAGGSTDTQYF | TGTGCCAGCAGCCAAGCCGGGGGGTCCACAGATACGCAGTATTTT
TRBJ2-2 | many | - | TRBV5-6 | CASSLGPPSNTGELFF | TGTGCCAGCAGCTTGGGTCCCCCCAGCAACACCGGGGAGCTGTTTTTT
TRBJ1-1 | - | TRBD1 | TRBV6-5 | CASSYGTGNTEAFF | TGTGCCAGCAGTTACGGGACAGGGAACACTGAAGCTTTCTTT
TRBJ2-1 | few | TRBD1 | TRBV24-1 | CATSDDRGGSYNEQFF | TGTGCCACCAGTGACGACAGGGGGGGCTCCTACAATGAGCAGTTCTTC